The present TCR beta chain was sequenced within a study of blood T cell repertoires in COVID-19. Overall study: In each case, the material was cDNA or gDNA derived from T cells, B-cell-depleted T cells, or PBMCs.

Libraries were prepared by immunoSEQ multiplex PCR; TCRdb keeps only in-frame clonotypes and omits some of them. The sample records 200,000 to 250,000 clones, about 86% being singletons. This CDR3 spans 15 amino acids. The TCR was taken from a woman between 40 and 55 years old with acute COVID-19. The V gene is TRBV21-1, the J gene TRBJ2-3; the D call TRBD1 from the table was never checked on the DNA. TRBV21-1 is deemed a pseudogene. Sequencing was carried out using PBMCs or T cells enriched from blood (not recorded which). CDR3 nucleotide sequence: TGTGCCAGCAGCACGACAGAAGTCTCACTGGATACGCAGTATTTT. As protein: CASSTTEVSLDTQYF.